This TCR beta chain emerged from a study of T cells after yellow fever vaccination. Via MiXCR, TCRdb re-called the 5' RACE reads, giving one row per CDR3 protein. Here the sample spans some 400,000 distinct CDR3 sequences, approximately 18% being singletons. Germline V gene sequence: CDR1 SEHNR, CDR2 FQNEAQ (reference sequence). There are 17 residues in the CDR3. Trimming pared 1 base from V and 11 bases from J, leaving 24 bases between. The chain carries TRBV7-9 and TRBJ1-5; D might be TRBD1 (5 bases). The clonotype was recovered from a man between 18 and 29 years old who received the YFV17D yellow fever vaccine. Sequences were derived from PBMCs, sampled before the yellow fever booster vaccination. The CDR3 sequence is CASSLGWGNGQSEAQHF. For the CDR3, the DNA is TGTGCCAGCAGCTTAGGGTGGGGGAATGGACAATCAGAGGCCCAGCATTTT.